This T cell receptor beta chain was documented in a study of shared clonotypes between healthy human individuals. General study points: Sampling covered nothing but blood. Tissue TCR repertoires likely differ from those found in blood. All-four-donor shared clonotypes had higher generation probabilities than non-shared clonotypes did.

V was pared by 7 bases and J by 10 bases, with 11 bases between. The CDR3 has 10 residues. Germline lookup yields CDR1 SNHLY and CDR2 FYNNEI. Here immunoSEQ multiplex PCR was the method, and the copy in TCRdb shows in-frame clones only, minus some. This table has more than 2 million clones, over 85% appearing once. On this clone: The antigen remains unidentified.

This chain joins TRBV2 and TRBJ2-7; possible D gene TRBD2, 5 bases. The sequenced material came from naive CD4+ T cells sorted from blood. Subset described: CD45RA+ positively selected. The TCR comes from a man younger than 35 in good health. This CDR3 reads CASTRGVQYF. In nucleotides, the CDR3 is TGTGCCAGCACCCGGGGTGTTCAGTACTTC.